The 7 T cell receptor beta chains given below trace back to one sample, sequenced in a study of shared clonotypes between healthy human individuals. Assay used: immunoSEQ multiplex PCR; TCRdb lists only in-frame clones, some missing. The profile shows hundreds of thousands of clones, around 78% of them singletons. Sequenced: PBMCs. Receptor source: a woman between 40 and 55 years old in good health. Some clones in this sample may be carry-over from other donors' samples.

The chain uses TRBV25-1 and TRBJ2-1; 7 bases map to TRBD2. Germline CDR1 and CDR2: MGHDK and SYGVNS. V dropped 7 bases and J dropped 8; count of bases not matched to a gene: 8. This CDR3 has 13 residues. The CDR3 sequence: CASKSSGGYEQFF. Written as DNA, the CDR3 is TGTGCCAGCAAGTCCTCGGGAGGTTATGAGCAGTTCTTC.

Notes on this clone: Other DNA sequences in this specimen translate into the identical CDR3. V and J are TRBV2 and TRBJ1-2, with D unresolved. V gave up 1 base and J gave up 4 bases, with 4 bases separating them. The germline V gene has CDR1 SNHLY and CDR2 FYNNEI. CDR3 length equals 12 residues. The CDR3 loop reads CASSEDSYGYTF. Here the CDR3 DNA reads TGTGCCAGCAGTGAAGACAGCTATGGCTACACCTTC.

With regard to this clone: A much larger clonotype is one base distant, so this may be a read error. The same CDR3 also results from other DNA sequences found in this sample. The CDR3 DNA reads as TGTGCCAGGGGTGGGACAGGAACAGATACGCAGTATTTT. Translated, it gives CARGGTGTDTQYF. V usage is TRBV7-2 and J usage is TRBJ2-3, with 8 bases lining up with TRBD1. Germline CDR1 SGHTA, CDR2 FQGNSA. V lost 9 bases to trimming and J lost 3 bases; unmatched junction nucleotides: 5. The CDR3 length is 13 residues.

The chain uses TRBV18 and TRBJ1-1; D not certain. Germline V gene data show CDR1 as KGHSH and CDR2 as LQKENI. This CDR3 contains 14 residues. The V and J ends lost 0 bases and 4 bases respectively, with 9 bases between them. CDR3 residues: CASSPPVMGTEAFF. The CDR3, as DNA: TGTGCCAGCTCACCACCGGTGATGGGCACTGAAGCTTTCTTT.

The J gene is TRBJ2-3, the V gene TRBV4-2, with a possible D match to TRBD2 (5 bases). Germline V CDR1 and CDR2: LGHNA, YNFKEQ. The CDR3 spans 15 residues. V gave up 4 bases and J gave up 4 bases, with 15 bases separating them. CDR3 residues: CASSPQAAGSDTQYF. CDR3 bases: TGTGCCAGCAGCCCCCAGGCGGCGGGTTCAGATACGCAGTATTTT.

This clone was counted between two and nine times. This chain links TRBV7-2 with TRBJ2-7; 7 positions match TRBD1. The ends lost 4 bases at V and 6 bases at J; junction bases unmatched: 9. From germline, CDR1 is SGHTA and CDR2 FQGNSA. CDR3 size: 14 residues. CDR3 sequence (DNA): TGTGCCAGCAGCTCACAGGGGACCCTTGCCGAGCAGTACTTC. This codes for CASSSQGTLAEQYF.

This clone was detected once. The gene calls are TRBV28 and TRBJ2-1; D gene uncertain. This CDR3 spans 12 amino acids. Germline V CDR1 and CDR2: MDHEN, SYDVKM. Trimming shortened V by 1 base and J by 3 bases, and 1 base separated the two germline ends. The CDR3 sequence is CASSLYYNEQFF. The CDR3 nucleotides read TGTGCCAGCAGTTTATACTACAATGAGCAGTTCTTC.